The 27 T cell receptor beta chains listed next were all sequenced from one sample in a study of blood T cells in healthy people across ages. A second PCR of about 7 to 12 cycles used a sample-barcoded 5' primer and a J-beta primer mix. TCRdb reanalysed the 5' RACE reads using MiXCR and keeps one entry per CDR3 protein. The repertoire holds fewer than 1,200,000 distinct CDR3 sequences, about 25% seen once, with less than 0.75% in the top ten. The same sample was also studied in work on T cells of mothers and their children.

Sequenced sample: blood. The receptors were sampled from a girl aged 2 to 9 in good health.

The table lists this clonotype with a few counts. A read error may produce the germline difference seen at one junction end. This chain connects TRBV7-9 to TRBJ1-2; no clear D. The CDR3 totals 14 residues. Germline V gene lookup returns CDR1 SEHNR and CDR2 FQNEAQ (reference sequence). Here the CDR3 DNA reads TGTGCCAGCGGCTTAATCGGGGAGAATAGAGGCTACACCTTC. Amino acid sequence: CASGLIGENRGYTF. The variable domain in full, with the rest retrieved from reference TRBV7-9 and TRBJ1-2, is DTGVSQNPRHKITKRGQNVTFRCDPISEHNRLYWYRQTLGQGPEFLTYFQNEAQLEKSRLLSDRFSAERPKGSFSTLEIQRTEQGDSAMYLCASGLIGENRGYTFGSGTRLTVV.

The chain joins TRBV20-1 to TRBJ2-2; 8 positions match TRBD1. This CDR3 is 15 amino acids long. Germline CDR1 and CDR2: DFQATT and SNEGSKA (reference sequence). V dropped 0 bases and J dropped 4; count of bases not matched to a gene: 4. The CDR3: CSARDRGQPTGELFF. The CDR3 bases are TGCAGTGCTAGAGACAGGGGGCAACCCACCGGGGAGCTGTTTTTT.

In this sample, this clonotype turned up a few times. The genes are TRBV7-9 and TRBJ2-7; D not certain. Germline assignment: CDR1 SEHNR and CDR2 FQNEAQ (reference sequence). This CDR3 comprises 12 residues. With 5 bases removed from V and 6 bases from J, the gap between germline ends came to 11 bases. The CDR3 DNA sequence: TGTGCCAGCAGCCTCGGGCCTACCGAGCAGTACTTC. Translated, it gives CASSLGPTEQYF. Full variable domain (remainder filled in from reference TRBV7-9 and TRBJ2-7): DTGVSQNPRHKITKRGQNVTFRCDPISEHNRLYWYRQTLGQGPEFLTYFQNEAQLEKSRLLSDRFSAERPKGSFSTLEIQRTEQGDSAMYLCASSLGPTEQYFGPGTRLTVT.

CDR3 DNA: TGTGCCAGCGGGGCCTCCGGTAGAGAGACCCAGTACTTC. Translated, it gives CASGASGRETQYF. This rearrangement joins TRBV3-1 to TRBJ2-5; D might be TRBD1 (5 bases). The V end lost 8 bases, the J end lost 4 bases, and 14 bases lay between the germline ends. Germline lookup yields CDR1 LGHDT and CDR2 YNNKEL (reference sequence). This CDR3 is 13 amino acids long.

This chain links TRBV2 with TRBJ2-2; TRBD2 might be the D (5 bases). This CDR3 contains 14 residues. Looked up from germline, CDR1 is SNHLY and CDR2 is FYNNEI. V lost 8 bases to trimming and J lost 5 bases, with 15 bases between them. This CDR3 reads CASGWTDGTGELFF. In DNA form, the CDR3 reads TGTGCCAGCGGGTGGACTGATGGTACCGGGGAGCTGTTTTTT.

Worth noting for this clonotype: Sequence at one end of the junction differs from germline and may be a read error. This sequence joins TRBV24-1 and TRBJ1-1, with a possible D match to TRBD1 (5 bases). Germline V CDR1 and CDR2: KGHDR, SFDVKD. This CDR3 is 13 amino acids long. For the CDR3, the DNA is TGCGCCACCAGTGACCCAGGGACCACTGAAGCTTTCTTT. Translation: CATSDPGTTEAFF.

The chain joins TRBV7-9 to TRBJ2-2, with D tentatively TRBD1 (6 bases). Germline values: CDR1 SEHNR, CDR2 FQNEAQ (reference sequence). CDR3 length: 15 amino acids. The V end was cut by 1 base, the J end by 5 bases, with 11 bases between. Here the CDR3 reads CASSLEQGPTGELFF. The CDR3 coding sequence is TGTGCCAGCAGCTTAGAGCAGGGGCCAACCGGGGAGCTGTTTTTT.

Turning to this clonotype: This may be a read error, as it is one base from a much larger clone. This rearrangement joins TRBV7-3 to TRBJ2-5; D is uncertain. CDR1 SGHTA and CDR2 FQGTGA come from the germline V gene. The CDR3 length is 13 residues. The CDR3 DNA sequence: TGTGCCGGCAGCACGGGCGCCGGGGAGACCCAGTACTTC. Its translation: CAGSTGAGETQYF.

Regarding this clonotype: The junction departs from germline at one end; a sequencing error may be responsible. The CDR3 DNA reads as TGCGCCAGCAGTCCGCAGGGGCAGAGGAGAGATACGCAGTATTTT. This encodes CASSPQGQRRDTQYF. This chain links TRBV7-9 with TRBJ2-3; a possible D gene is TRBD1 (6 bases). Germline V lookup: CDR1 SEHNR, CDR2 FQNEAQ (reference sequence). CDR3 length: 15 residues.

The rearrangement joins TRBV11-3 to TRBJ1-2, with no clear D. Germline CDR1 is SGHNT and CDR2 is YENEEA. CDR3 length equals 14 residues. The ends were cut back, 5 bases at V and 3 bases at J, with 13 bases in the middle. CDR3 residues: CASSTRSGDYGYTF. CDR3 bases: TGTGCCAGCAGCACCCGTTCAGGAGACTATGGCTACACCTTC.

The chain uses TRBV7-2 and TRBJ1-2; D is possibly TRBD1 (5 bases). V was trimmed by 5 bases and J by 5 bases, leaving 12 bases between them. Germline assignment: CDR1 SGHTA and CDR2 FQGNSA. This CDR3 is 13 amino acids long. CDR3 sequence: CASSTLTVYGYTF. DNA for the CDR3: TGTGCCAGCAGCACCCTGACAGTATATGGCTACACCTTC.

This chain joins TRBV27 and TRBJ2-7; D is uncertain. CDR3 length: 13 residues. Germline values: CDR1 MNHEY, CDR2 SMNVEV (reference sequence). V gave up 7 bases and J gave up 4 bases, with 14 bases separating them. The CDR3 coding sequence is TGTGCCAGCAAACTTCGGATGGGTTACGAGCAGTACTTC. Its translation: CASKLRMGYEQYF.

J is TRBJ1-5 and V is TRBV28; TRBD1 might be the D (5 bases). This CDR3 region has 16 residues. V was trimmed by 7 bases and J by 4 bases, leaving 20 bases between them. The germline V gene encodes CDR1 MDHEN and CDR2 SYDVKM. In nucleotides, the CDR3 is TGTGCCAGCACCACTTTGACAGAGGTTAGAAATCAGCCCCAGCATTTT. It specifies CASTTLTEVRNQPQHF.

Worth noting for this clonotype: A much larger clone is a single base away; this may be a read error. The J gene is TRBJ2-5, the V gene TRBV9, with D possibly TRBD2 on 5 matching bases. CDR1 and CDR2 from the germline V gene are SGDLS and YYNGEE. CDR3 length: 14 amino acids. This CDR3 reads CASSVSSAQETQCF. Here the CDR3 DNA reads TGTGCCAGCAGCGTCAGTAGCGCTCAAGAGACCCAGTGCTTC.

The table lists this clonotype with a few counts. This sequence joins TRBV10-3 and TRBJ1-2; D uncertain. This CDR3 is built from 13 residues. With 6 bases removed from V and 6 bases from J, the gap between germline ends came to 14 bases. The germline gives CDR1 ENHRY, CDR2 SYGVKD. The CDR3: CAIRIGLNNGYTF. In DNA, the CDR3 is TGTGCCATCAGGATCGGGTTAAACAATGGCTACACCTTC.

V gene TRBV7-2 combines with J gene TRBJ2-5; 8 bases agree with TRBD2. The J call is doubtful: the DNA matches TRBJ2-1 better. This CDR3 is 15 amino acids long. Germline CDR1 is SGHTA and CDR2 is FQGNSA. CDR3 nucleotide sequence: TGTGCCAGCAGCTTAATCGGTAGCGGGATATGGGAGCAGTTCTTC. It codes for CASSLIGSGIWEQFF.

In its sample, this clonotype was seen a few times. This sequence joins TRBV11-2 and TRBJ1-1; no firm D call. The CDR3 spans 13 residues. V shed 0 bases and J shed 9 bases, with 11 bases lying between them. Germline loops: CDR1 SGHAT, CDR2 FQNNGV. CDR3 loop: CASSLDIEAQAFF. The DNA of the CDR3 is TGTGCCAGCAGCTTAGATATTGAGGCCCAAGCTTTCTTT.

As regards this clonotype: The junction departs from the called germline gene at one end, perhaps through a read error. This chain uses TRBV20-1 with TRBJ1-2; weak D call: TRBD1 (5 bases). The CDR3 consists of 13 residues. The germline V gene has CDR1 DFQATT and CDR2 SNEGSKA (reference sequence). CDR3 sequence reads: CSASSDRIYGYIF. The CDR3 coding sequence is TGCAGTGCTAGTAGCGACAGAATCTATGGCTACATCTTC.

The chain carries TRBV9 and TRBJ1-5; no clear D gene. CDR1 and CDR2 (germline): SGDLS, YYNGEE. V lost 7 bases and J lost 10, with 18 bases in between. The CDR3 is 13 amino acids. The CDR3 is CASGPGGPGPQHF. The CDR3 DNA reads as TGTGCCAGCGGCCCCGGAGGGCCGGGCCCCCAGCATTTT.

The rearrangement joins TRBV3-1 to TRBJ2-2, with D perhaps TRBD1 or TRBD2 (5 bases each). This CDR3 is 14 amino acids long. CDR1 is LGHDT, CDR2 YNNKEL, per germline (reference sequence). V was clipped by 6 bases and J by 1 base, with 9 bases between them. The CDR3 reads CASRRGENTGELFF. CDR3 sequence (DNA): TGTGCCAGCAGGAGAGGGGAGAACACCGGGGAGCTGTTTTTT.

This clonotype was found a few times. CDR3 amino acids: CSANPGLAEYEQYF. CDR3 nucleotide sequence: TGCAGTGCGAATCCGGGACTAGCGGAATACGAGCAGTACTTC. The V call is TRBV20-1, the J call TRBJ2-7; 11 nucleotides align to TRBD2. Looked up from germline, CDR1 is DFQATT and CDR2 is SNEGSKA (reference sequence). This CDR3 is 14 amino acids long. J was trimmed by 4 bases and V by 6 bases; bases with no gene match: 8.

CDR3 in DNA: TGCAGTGCCCGCCTAGGGGGGGCCCTTACCTATGGCTACACCTTC. This encodes CSARLGGALTYGYTF. The rearrangement links TRBV20-1 to TRBJ1-2; possible D gene TRBD1, 6 bases. The CDR3 is 15 residues long. With 6 bases removed from V and 4 bases from J, the gap between germline ends came to 21 bases. The germline CDR1 and CDR2 sequences are DFQATT and SNEGSKA (reference sequence).

Of note for this clonotype: Mismatch with germline at one junction end may stem from a read error. This sequence joins TRBV7-9 and TRBJ2-5; 7 bases match TRBD2. Germline loops: CDR1 SEHNR, CDR2 FQNEAQ (reference sequence). This CDR3 contains 15 residues. CDR3 in DNA: TGTGCCAGCAGCAGGCGGGAGCCCCTGGAAGAGACCCAGTACTTT. The encoded protein is CASSRREPLEETQYF.

The chain links TRBV28 to TRBJ2-3, with 7 bases aligning to TRBD2. This CDR3 spans 17 amino acids. V shed 6 bases, J shed 5 bases, and the junction held 17 bases outside the gene matches. Per germline, CDR1 MDHEN and CDR2 SYDVKM. The CDR3, as DNA: TGTGCCAGCAGCCCTCTGATGGGCGGGAGAAGCGTAGATACGCAGTATTTT. It specifies CASSPLMGGRSVDTQYF.

V and J are TRBV20-1 and TRBJ2-7; 10 bases map to TRBD2. In germline, CDR1 is DFQATT, CDR2 SNEGSKA (reference sequence). With 6 bases clipped from V and 4 bases from J, the junction kept 12 bases outside the gene matches. There are 15 residues in the CDR3. As DNA, the CDR3 is TGCAGTGCCCACGATGGCCTAGCGGGAGTGTACGAGCAGTACTTC. Its translation: CSAHDGLAGVYEQYF.

V and J are TRBV29-1 and TRBJ2-5; D unresolved. The J call could be wrong; TRBJ2-7 is a better fit for the DNA end. The CDR3 runs 12 residues. Germline loops: CDR1 SQVTM, CDR2 ANQGSEA. DNA for the CDR3: TGCAGCGTCTTGGACCTACTTTACGAGCAGTACTTC. Protein product: CSVLDLLYEQYF.

This clonotype was recorded a few times. The rearrangement links TRBV5-4 to TRBJ2-3, with unresolved D. Trimming stripped 4 bases from V and 2 bases from J, with 8 bases between. CDR1 is SGHNT and CDR2 is YYREEE in the germline V gene (reference sequence). The CDR3 has 13 amino acids. The DNA for the CDR3 is TGTGCCAGCAGCGCTGGCTTCACAGATACGCAGTATTTT. It is translated as CASSAGFTDTQYF.